The 27 T cell receptor beta chains below come from one sample, sequenced in a study of control samples from healthy donors and cancer patients (TCRdb year 2020). The library was generated by the immunoSEQ multiplex PCR assay. TCRdb obtained this table from immuneACCESS and retained in-frame rearrangements with V and J assigned. These tables miss some clones; where compared with another copy, unresolved V genes account for less than half of the shortfall, and the remainder is unexplained. In all, the sample holds fewer than 500,000 clones, and over 75% of those were seen once. Clones ranked in the top ten supply approximately 6.3% of the sample. Sequencing input: PBMCs. Every receptor here comes from a man aged 35 to 55 with head and neck cancer.

The J gene is TRBJ1-4, the V gene TRBV6-6, with 10 bases aligning to TRBD1. The V and J ends lost 3 bases and 8 bases, in that order; junction bases with no gene match: 3. Germline-derived CDR1 and CDR2 are MNHNY and SVGAGI (reference sequence). This CDR3 has 14 residues. The CDR3 loop is CASSYRDRGEKLFF. CDR3 nucleotides: TGTGCCAGCAGTTATCGGGACAGGGGAGAAAAACTGTTTTTT.

J is TRBJ2-3 and V is TRBV28; D is unresolved. The CDR3 length is 10 residues. Germline loops: CDR1 MDHEN, CDR2 SYDVKM. V gave up 8 bases and J gave up 6 bases, with 6 bases separating them. For the CDR3, the DNA is TGTGCCAGCGGGTTGGATACGCAGTATTTT. It translates to CASGLDTQYF.

The chain joins TRBV11-2 to TRBJ1-1; D gene unclear. The CDR3 totals 12 residues. Germline lookup yields CDR1 SGHAT and CDR2 FQNNGV. Between the trimmed V and J ends, which lost 0 bases and 4 bases, there was a span of 3 bases. The CDR3: CASSLDSTEAFF. The CDR3, as DNA: TGTGCCAGCAGCTTAGATTCCACTGAAGCTTTCTTT.

The rearrangement links TRBV3-1 (or the pseudogene TRBV3-2) to TRBJ2-2; D uncertain. The CDR3 has 15 amino acids. Trimming cost V 1 base and J 6 bases, with 12 bases left between them. Germline assignment: CDR1 LGHDT and CDR2 YNNKEL (reference sequence). The CDR3 nucleotides are TGTGCCAGCAGCCAAGGCGGCAGCCAACCCGGGGAGCTGTTTTTT. Its protein product is CASSQGGSQPGELFF.

V is TRBV7-2 and J is TRBJ2-7, with TRBD2 identical over 10 bases. This CDR3 region has 15 residues. After removal of 5 bases from V and 3 bases from J, the junction contained 7 bases not matched to a gene. The germline V gene has CDR1 SGHTA and CDR2 FQGNSA. In DNA, the CDR3 is TGTGCCAGCAGCGCGGGACTAGCGAGCTACTACGAGCAGTACTTC. Its translation is CASSAGLASYYEQYF.

CDR3 loop: CASSSPGRDRGSYEQYF. CDR3 nucleotides: TGTGCCAGCAGTTCCCCGGGCCGGGACAGGGGTTCCTACGAGCAGTACTTC. V usage is TRBV27 and J usage is TRBJ2-7; 10 bases are a match to TRBD1. Germline lookup yields CDR1 MNHEY and CDR2 SMNVEV (reference sequence). CDR3 size: 17 residues. V lost 4 bases to trimming and J lost 1 base; unmatched junction nucleotides: 10.

The chain is built from TRBV30 and TRBJ1-1, with 10 bases fitting TRBD1. The CDR3 extends over 15 amino acids. Germline values: CDR1 GTSNPN, CDR2 SVGIG (reference sequence). Trimming removed 2 bases from V and 5 bases from J; junction bases left unmatched: 8. The DNA for the CDR3 is TGTGCCTGGAGTAACACCGGGACAGGGGCAACTGAAGCTTTCTTT. It translates to CAWSNTGTGATEAFF.

The chain combines TRBV28 with TRBJ1-2; a weak D match, TRBD1 (5 bases). The ends were cut back, 6 bases at V and 0 bases at J, with 11 bases in the middle. Germline V gene lookup returns CDR1 MDHEN and CDR2 SYDVKM. CDR3 size: 14 residues. This chain's CDR3 is CASRVTASNYGYTF. The CDR3 nucleotides are TGTGCCAGCAGGGTGACAGCCTCTAACTATGGCTACACCTTC.

V usage is TRBV18 and J usage is TRBJ2-2; 10 bases align to TRBD1. This CDR3 spans 14 amino acids. The V segment lost 8 bases and the J segment 6 bases; nucleotides outside the gene matches: 6. Germline CDR1 is KGHSH and CDR2 is LQKENI. CDR3 in DNA: TGTGCCAGCAAAAGACAGGGGGCCGCCGGGGAGCTGTTTTTT. This translates into CASKRQGAAGELFF.

V and J are TRBV6-5 and TRBJ1-2; no reliable D call. Germline-derived CDR1 and CDR2 are MNHEY and SVGAGI. The length of the CDR3 is 12 residues. V was shortened by 7 bases and J by 3 bases, with 9 bases between the two germline ends. The CDR3 spells CASKGFYYGYTF. The CDR3 nucleotides read TGTGCCAGCAAAGGTTTTTACTATGGCTACACCTTC.

The chain employs TRBV7-8 and TRBJ2-3; tentative D call: TRBD1 (6 bases). The V end was cut by 5 bases, the J end by 3 bases, with 12 bases between. The length of the CDR3 is 14 residues. In germline, CDR1 is SGHVS, CDR2 FQNEAQ. CDR3 sequence: CASSPGTRTDTQYF. The CDR3 coding sequence is TGTGCCAGCAGCCCGGGGACACGGACAGATACGCAGTATTTT.

The V gene is TRBV27, the J gene TRBJ1-1, with D hard to call. V was trimmed by 3 bases and J by 1 base, leaving 18 bases between them. Germline CDR1 is MNHEY and CDR2 is SMNVEV (reference sequence). CDR3 length: 17 residues. CDR3 sequence: CASSFVKGGWQNTEAFF. The CDR3 DNA reads TGTGCCAGCAGTTTTGTGAAAGGCGGGTGGCAGAACACTGAAGCTTTCTTT.

The V and J genes are TRBV7-2 and TRBJ1-2, with TRBD1 matching over 7 bases. The CDR3 sequence is 13 residues long. V lost 5 bases to trimming and J lost 5 bases; unmatched junction nucleotides: 5. CDR1 SGHTA and CDR2 FQGNSA come from the germline V gene. The CDR3: CASSQGERYGYTF. CDR3 DNA sequence: TGTGCCAGCAGCCAGGGGGAGAGGTATGGCTACACCTTC. The variable domain in full, completed from reference TRBV7-2 and TRBJ1-2, reads GAGVSQSPSNKVTEKGKDVELRCDPISGHTALYWYRQSLGQGLEFLIYFQGNSAPDKSGLPSDRFSAERTGGSVSTLTIQRTQQEDSAVYLCASSQGERYGYTFGSGTRLTVV.

Here the CDR3 reads CASSQAPTGVPETQYF. As DNA, the CDR3 is TGTGCCAGCAGCCAAGCACCGACAGGGGTCCCAGAGACCCAGTACTTC. This chain connects TRBV4-2 to TRBJ2-5, with 8 positions matching TRBD1. The trim removed 1 base at V and 4 bases at J, leaving 8 bases unmatched. CDR3 size: 16 residues. CDR1 and CDR2 from the germline V gene are LGHNA and YNFKEQ.

The chain uses TRBV11-2 and TRBJ1-2, with TRBD1 matching 8 bases. CDR1 and CDR2 (germline): SGHAT, FQNNGV. V gave up 0 bases and J gave up 6 bases; unmatched junction bases: 21. The CDR3 runs 20 residues. In nucleotides, the CDR3 is TGTGCCAGCAGCTTAGAGGGCTGGTCGGCAGGGGGCGCTTACCCCCATGGCTACACCTTC. Translating it yields CASSLEGWSAGGAYPHGYTF.

The V gene is TRBV6-5, the J gene TRBJ2-2; possibly TRBD1 or TRBD2 for D (5 bases each). Trimming left V 5 bases short and J 4 bases short, with 14 bases between. Germline values: CDR1 MNHEY, CDR2 SVGAGI. This CDR3 is 15 amino acids long. CDR3: CASSRGATGTGELFF. The CDR3 nucleotides read TGTGCCAGCAGTCGAGGGGCAACGGGCACCGGGGAGCTGTTTTTT.

Only a few counts were recorded for this clone. The chain uses TRBV2 and TRBJ1-3; D gene uncertain. The CDR3 has 14 residues. V was clipped by 5 bases and J by 0 bases, with 8 bases between them. The germline V gene encodes CDR1 SNHLY and CDR2 FYNNEI. The CDR3, as DNA: TGTGCCAGCAGTCGAGGAAACTCTGGAAACACCATATATTTT. The encoded protein is CASSRGNSGNTIYF.

This chain connects TRBV21-1 to TRBJ1-1. TRBV21-1 is a listed pseudogene. This CDR3 has 12 amino acids. CDR3 protein: CASSRINTEAFF. The CDR3 DNA sequence: TGTGCCAGCAGCAGAATTAACACTGAAGCTTTCTTT.

J is TRBJ1-1 and V is TRBV5-1; TRBD1 aligns across 9 bases. Germline loops: CDR1 SGHRS, CDR2 YFSETQ. J was trimmed by 4 bases and V by 2 bases; bases with no gene match: 6. This CDR3 is built from 15 residues. CDR3 bases: TGCGCCAGCAGCTTACAACAGGGGGCAACCACTGAAGCTTTCTTT. It specifies CASSLQQGATTEAFF.

The chain employs TRBV2 and TRBJ2-7; D gene unclear. Trimming took 4 bases from V and 7 from J, leaving 8 bases between them. The V gene's germline CDR1 is SNHLY and CDR2 FYNNEI. This CDR3 has 11 residues. CDR3 in DNA: TGTGCCAGCAGTGTCCAGGAGGAGCAGTACTTC. This codes for CASSVQEEQYF.

The genes are TRBV27 and TRBJ2-5; 8 bases are a match to TRBD2. Unmatched junction bases numbered 4, after V lost 2 bases and J lost 5 bases. The V gene's germline CDR1 is MNHEY and CDR2 SMNVEV (reference sequence). The CDR3 has 14 residues. This CDR3 reads CASSLVGGGETQYF. The CDR3 nucleotides are TGTGCCAGCAGTTTAGTCGGGGGGGGTGAGACCCAGTACTTC.

This chain connects TRBV14 to TRBJ1-1; D perhaps matches TRBD1 (5 bases). The germline V gene has CDR1 SGHDN and CDR2 FVKESK. Trimming shortened V by 0 bases and J by 5 bases, and 10 bases separated the two germline ends. There are 14 residues in the CDR3. CDR3 DNA: TGTGCCAGCAGCCAAGACAGGGCCTGGACTGAAGCTTTCTTT. This encodes CASSQDRAWTEAFF.

The chain carries TRBV28 and TRBJ2-1; TRBD2 matches 12 bases. V shed 5 bases, J shed 7 bases, and the junction held 6 bases outside the gene matches. Germline V gene data show CDR1 as MDHEN and CDR2 as SYDVKM. The CDR3 runs to 15 residues. The chain's CDR3 is CASSRTTSGRNEQFF. In DNA form, the CDR3 reads TGTGCCAGCAGTCGCACAACTAGCGGGAGGAATGAGCAGTTCTTC.

This clone was recorded a few times. The chain employs TRBV27 and TRBJ1-5; D is possibly TRBD1 (5 bases). V lost 0 bases to trimming and J lost 5 bases, with 11 bases between them. CDR3 size: 15 residues. The germline gives CDR1 MNHEY, CDR2 SMNVEV (reference sequence). CDR3 DNA sequence: TGTGCCAGCAGTTTATCGTTGGCGGGACATCAGCCCCAGCATTTT. Encoded protein: CASSLSLAGHQPQHF.

The chain joins TRBV19 to TRBJ1-3, with D possibly being TRBD1 (5 bases). Germline-derived CDR1 and CDR2 are LNHDA and SQIVND (reference sequence). Trimming took 4 bases from V and 5 from J, leaving 9 bases between them. This CDR3 comprises 13 residues. The CDR3 region is CASSSKGRNTIYF. The CDR3 bases are TGTGCCAGTAGTAGTAAGGGGCGAAACACCATATATTTT.

The chain recombines TRBV11-2 with TRBJ2-5; D unclear. The CDR3 runs 15 residues. Trimming shortened V by 0 bases and J by 5 bases, and 13 bases separated the two germline ends. Germline CDR1 SGHAT, CDR2 FQNNGV. The CDR3 here is CASSLDPLLVETQYF. CDR3 nucleotide sequence: TGTGCCAGCAGCTTAGACCCGCTGTTGGTGGAGACCCAGTACTTC.

This clone was detected only a few times. This chain joins TRBV6-5 and TRBJ1-5; TRBD1 agrees at 10 bases. The V gene end was trimmed by 5 bases and the J gene end by 2 bases; junction bases not matched to a gene: 3. This CDR3 comprises 15 residues. Germline CDR1 MNHEY, CDR2 SVGAGI. CDR3 nucleotide sequence: TGTGCCAGCAGTACCGGGACAGGGGGCAATCAGCCCCAGCATTTT. It codes for CASSTGTGGNQPQHF.